The 10 T cell receptor beta chains reported below all come from one sample, sequenced in a study of cytomegalovirus exposure and HLA in healthy donors (dated by TCRdb to the late 2010s). Library creation used the immunoSEQ multiplex PCR assay. The multiplex PCR relied on a mix of 60 forward primers for TCR Vbeta segments and 13 reverse primers for TCR Jbeta segments. Imported from immuneACCESS, the table was reduced by TCRdb to in-frame sequences with V and J called. These copies leave out some clones; in studies compared against another copy, an unresolved V gene accounts for under half, and the cause of the remainder is not known. Here the sample has roughly 120,000 clones; around 75% occur a single time. 1.6% of the sample rests with the top ten. The sample consisted of PBMCs. The origin of the receptors is a woman aged 18 to 35 in good health and CMV-seronegative.

This chain uses TRBV4-2 with TRBJ2-6; 7 bases fit TRBD2. CDR1 is LGHNA, CDR2 YNFKEQ, per germline. The CDR3 sequence is 18 residues long. V dropped 4 bases and J dropped 1; count of bases not matched to a gene: 10. Here the CDR3 DNA reads TGTGCCAGCAGCCCGAGTGACGGGGGAGGGTCTGGGGCCAACGTCCTGACTTTC. Its protein is CASSPSDGGGSGANVLTF.

The chain combines TRBV5-4 with TRBJ1-1; D may be TRBD1 (5 bases). Trimming shortened V by 0 bases and J by 1 base, and 10 bases separated the two germline ends. CDR3 length: 15 residues. From germline, CDR1 is SGHNT and CDR2 YYREEE (reference sequence). CDR3 protein: CASSLDWGENTEAFF. CDR3 bases: TGTGCCAGCAGCTTGGACTGGGGGGAGAACACTGAAGCTTTCTTT.

The chain combines TRBV9 with TRBJ1-1; possibly TRBD1 for D (5 bases). Trimming took off 3 bases at V and 4 bases at J, with 10 bases between the two ends. Germline values: CDR1 SGDLS, CDR2 YYNGEE. This CDR3 has 13 amino acids. The DNA for the CDR3 is TGTGCCAGCAGCGGGGGCCCGGGCACTGAAGCTTTCTTT. Protein product: CASSGGPGTEAFF.

This clone turned up a few times. The conserved phenylalanine or tryptophan normally closing the CDR3 is absent here, so this likely arose from a read error. The chain joins TRBV6-4 to TRBJ2-3, with 13 nucleotides matching TRBD2. V shed 2 bases, J shed 4 bases, and the junction held 0 bases outside the gene matches. CDR1 is MRHNA and CDR2 is SNTAGT in the germline V gene. The CDR3 sequence is 15 residues long. This CDR3 is CASSDTSGGADTQYV. In DNA form, the CDR3 reads TGTGCCAGCAGTGACACTAGCGGGGGGGCAGATACGCAGTATGTT.

V gene TRBV15 combines with J gene TRBJ2-7, with 9 bases fitting TRBD1. This CDR3 comprises 14 residues. V lost 4 bases to trimming and J lost 5 bases; unmatched junction nucleotides: 6. Per the germline V gene, CDR1 is LNHNV and CDR2 is YYDKDF (reference sequence). The CDR3 DNA sequence: TGTGCCACCAGCAAACGACAGGGGGTGGACGAGCAGTACTTC. Translating gives CATSKRQGVDEQYF.

About this clone itself: At one end, the junction sequence differs from germline, possibly due to a read error. The chain is built from TRBV5-1 and TRBJ1-2; D may be TRBD1 (6 bases). The CDR3 length is 12 residues. The germline gives CDR1 SGHRS, CDR2 YFSETQ. The DNA for the CDR3 is TGCGCCAGCAGCCCCCTACAGGGAGCCTTCGCCTTC. Its translation is CASSPLQGAFAF.

This sequence joins TRBV7-8 and TRBJ2-7; TRBD1 aligns across 8 bases. With 5 bases clipped from V and 7 bases from J, the junction kept 13 bases outside the gene matches. The germline gives CDR1 SGHVS, CDR2 FQNEAQ. The CDR3 consists of 15 residues. The CDR3 sequence: CASSVGGQGAREQYF. In nucleotides, the CDR3 is TGTGCCAGCAGCGTAGGAGGTCAGGGGGCGCGAGAGCAGTACTTC.

V gene TRBV5-4 combines with J gene TRBJ1-6; D is unclear. This CDR3 spans 16 amino acids. V was shortened by 0 bases and J by 6 bases, with 13 bases between the two germline ends. Germline V CDR1 and CDR2: SGHNT, YYREEE (reference sequence). CDR3 in DNA: TGTGCCAGCAGCTTGGGGCCGGGTACTGGTAATTCACCCCTCCACTTT. Amino acid sequence: CASSLGPGTGNSPLHF.

This clone was found a few times. The chain joins TRBV5-8 to TRBJ1-1; 7 bases match TRBD1. Unmatched junction bases numbered 12, after V lost 4 bases and J lost 0 bases. Germline CDR1 and CDR2: SGHTS and YDEGEE. This CDR3 is 17 amino acids long. CDR3 sequence (DNA): TGTGCCAGCAGCGCAGACAGGGAGTGGCCACTGAACACTGAAGCTTTCTTT. Its translation is CASSADREWPLNTEAFF.

This clone was recorded a few times. This chain links TRBV9 with TRBJ1-1, with D perhaps matching TRBD1 (6 bases). V gave up 4 bases and J gave up 1 base, with 14 bases separating them. Germline V gene lookup returns CDR1 SGDLS and CDR2 YYNGEE. The CDR3 totals 15 residues. The CDR3 DNA follows: TGTGCCAGCAGCTCCTCCGGGGGGGCGAACACTGAAGCTTTCTTT. It yields the protein CASSSSGGANTEAFF.